This T cell receptor (beta chain) was found in a study of blood T cell repertoires in COVID-19. Study at large: Italy, Spain and the United States were the sources of the convalescent and acute COVID-19 samples. T cells, B-cell-depleted T cells, or PBMCs provided the cDNA or gDNA that served as material.

How the authors handled the data: Nucleated cell counts were estimated from reference gene primer amplification. Using immunoSEQ multiplex PCR, the repertoire was profiled, and TCRdb retains in-frame clones only, with some absent. V, J and clone size were drawn from that table, and D and trimming were deduced from the DNA. Of under 95,000 clones in the sample, 70% to 80% were seen once. The sequence was collected from a man aged 50 to 59 with active or convalescent COVID-19. What was sequenced was peripheral blood.

Here the CDR3 reads CASSLREGDEQFF. CDR3 nucleotides: TGTGCCAGCAGTTTACGAGAGGGGGATGAGCAGTTCTTC. This chain joins TRBV27 and TRBJ2-1; D might be TRBD1 (6 bases). The CDR3 is made up of 13 amino acids. V was cut by 2 bases and J by 8 bases, with 10 bases left in between. Looked up from germline, CDR1 is MNHEY and CDR2 is SMNVEV (reference sequence).